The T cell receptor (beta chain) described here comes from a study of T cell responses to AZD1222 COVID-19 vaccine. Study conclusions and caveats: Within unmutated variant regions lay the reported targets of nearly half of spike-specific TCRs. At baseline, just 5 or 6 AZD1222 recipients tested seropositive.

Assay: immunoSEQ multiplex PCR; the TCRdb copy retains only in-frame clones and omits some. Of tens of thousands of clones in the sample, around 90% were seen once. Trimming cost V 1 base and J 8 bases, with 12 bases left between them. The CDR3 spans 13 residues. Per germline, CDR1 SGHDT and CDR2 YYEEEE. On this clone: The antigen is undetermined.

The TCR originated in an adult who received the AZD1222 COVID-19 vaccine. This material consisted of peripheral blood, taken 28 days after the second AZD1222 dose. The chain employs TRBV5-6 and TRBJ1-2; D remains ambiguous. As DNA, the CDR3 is TGTGCCAGCAGCTTGTATTGGGGAGGCGGCTACACCTTC. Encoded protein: CASSLYWGGGYTF.